The 14 T cell receptor beta chains presented below share a single source sample, sequenced in a study of monozygotic twins with inflammatory bowel disease. TCRdb re-analyzed the 5' RACE reads; it lists each CDR3 protein once, without DNA. Its table lists roughly 200,000 distinct CDR3 sequences. What was sequenced was blood. The receptors were sampled from a human donor with ulcerative colitis or Crohn's disease, or a healthy co-twin of an affected twin (not recorded which).

V usage is TRBV20-1 and J usage is TRBJ2-1. This CDR3 has 14 residues. Germline V gene lookup returns CDR1 DFQATT and CDR2 SNEGSKA (reference sequence). This CDR3 reads CSAKRLSSYNEQFF.

The chain's CDR3 is CASGSGLAETQYF. The chain joins TRBV18 to TRBJ2-5; TCRdb's assignment of TRBD2 cannot be checked, as there is no DNA. Germline CDR1 is KGHSH and CDR2 is LQKENI. This CDR3 has 13 residues.

The V and J genes are TRBV6-1 and TRBJ1-2. Germline V CDR1 and CDR2: MNHNS, SASEGT. The CDR3 runs to 14 residues. The CDR3 sequence is CASSSDRSGYGYTF.

This chain uses TRBV7-6 with TRBJ1-2. In germline, CDR1 is SGHVS, CDR2 FNYEAQ. The CDR3 totals 15 residues. CDR3 protein: CASSLDAGWGYGYTF.

The gene calls are TRBV7-2 and TRBJ2-1; the TCRdb call, TRBD1, lacks DNA for checking. Germline assignment: CDR1 SGHTA and CDR2 FQGNSA. The CDR3 has 14 residues. CDR3 amino acids: CASSLDSLPNEQFF.

The chain employs TRBV6-6 and TRBJ1-2; the TRBD1 assignment by TCRdb is unverifiable without DNA. The length of the CDR3 is 14 residues. CDR1 is MNHNY, CDR2 SVGAGI, per germline (reference sequence). CDR3 amino acids: CASSPHTDSYGYTF.

The chain employs TRBV20-1 and TRBJ1-2; TCRdb proposes TRBD1, but this gene call is untestable without DNA. Germline values: CDR1 DFQATT, CDR2 SNEGSKA (reference sequence). The CDR3 spans 16 residues. The CDR3 here is CSAPGEWDTRTYGYTF.

J is TRBJ2-3 and V is TRBV27; TCRdb selects TRBD1, and the lack of DNA leaves this call unchecked. The CDR3 has 16 residues. The germline V gene encodes CDR1 MNHEY and CDR2 SMNVEV (reference sequence). The CDR3: CASSPHRGLGTDTQYF.

The chain joins TRBV19 to TRBJ2-5; TCRdb indicates TRBD1, and absent DNA this call remains unverified. In germline, CDR1 is LNHDA, CDR2 SQIVND (reference sequence). The CDR3 is 13 amino acids. CDR3 amino acids: CASRTAVQETQYF.

The genes are TRBV6-6 and TRBJ2-1; the TRBD1 assignment by TCRdb is unverifiable without DNA. The CDR3 loop spans 14 amino acids. Per the germline V gene, CDR1 is MNHNY and CDR2 is SVGAGI (reference sequence). CDR3 sequence reads: CASSYRTRYNEQFF.

This chain links TRBV18 with TRBJ2-3. This CDR3 comprises 14 residues. CDR1 KGHSH and CDR2 LQKENI come from the germline V gene. The CDR3 reads CASSPPVGRNTQYF.

The chain has TRBV7-9 and TRBJ1-6. Germline V gives CDR1 SEHNR, CDR2 FQNEAQ (reference sequence). The CDR3 runs to 14 residues. CDR3 amino acids: CASSPDGSGSPLHF.

The rearrangement joins TRBV7-8 to TRBJ1-1. CDR1 is SGHVS, CDR2 FQNEAQ, per germline. The length of the CDR3 is 13 residues. The CDR3 here is CASRRGMDTEAFF.

The V gene is TRBV24-1, the J gene TRBJ1-2. The germline gives CDR1 KGHDR, CDR2 SFDVKD. CDR3 length: 16 amino acids. The CDR3 sequence is CATSDSVGANNYGYTF.